The source of this T cell receptor beta chain is a study of T cell responses to AZD1222 COVID-19 vaccine. Note on this clone: The target antigen is unknown.

Measured with immunoSEQ multiplex PCR; TCRdb has only the in-frame clones, and not every one. Among about 140,000 clones, 65% to 90% were seen once, and the ten largest hold 7.9%. The V gene's germline CDR1 is MNHNS and CDR2 SASEGT. The V and J ends lost 2 bases and 8 bases, in that order; junction bases with no gene match: 10. The CDR3 is made up of 15 amino acids. Points from the study as a whole: Baseline seropositivity occurred in only six AZD1222 recipients. White British people made up most donors, females outnumbered males, and clonal diversity was possibly underestimated.

This clonotype was obtained from an adult who received the MenACWY meningococcal vaccine as a control. Specimen: peripheral blood, collected 28 days after the second dose of the MenACWY control vaccine. The chain employs TRBV6-1 and TRBJ1-2; 8 nucleotides line up with TRBD1. CDR3 DNA: TGTGCCAGCAGTGAATACGCAGGGGGCATTCGGGGCTACACCTTC. It is translated as CASSEYAGGIRGYTF.